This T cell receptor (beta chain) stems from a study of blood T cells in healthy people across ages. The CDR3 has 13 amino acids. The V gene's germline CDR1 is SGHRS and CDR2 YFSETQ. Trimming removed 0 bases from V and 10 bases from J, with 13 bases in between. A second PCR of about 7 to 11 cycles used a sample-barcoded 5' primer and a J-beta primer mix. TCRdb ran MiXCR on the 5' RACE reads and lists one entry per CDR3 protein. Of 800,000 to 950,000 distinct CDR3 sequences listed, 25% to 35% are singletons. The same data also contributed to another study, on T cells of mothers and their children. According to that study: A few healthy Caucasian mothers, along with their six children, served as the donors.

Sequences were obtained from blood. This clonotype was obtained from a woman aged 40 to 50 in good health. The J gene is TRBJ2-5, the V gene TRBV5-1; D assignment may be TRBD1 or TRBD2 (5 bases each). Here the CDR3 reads CASSLDLWDDQYF. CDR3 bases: TGCGCCAGCAGCTTGGATCTCTGGGACGACCAGTACTTC.